The clone carrying this T cell receptor beta chain was picked up many times. Its antigen is not identified. The junction departs from germline at one end; a sequencing error may be responsible. The data were obtained in a study of human T cells and chemical hapten exposure. Overall study context: Enrolled patients were predominantly female and had alopecia areata, totalis or universalis.

Time point here: pre-sensitization, week 0. Treatment noted: therapeutic diphenylcyclopropenone sensitization with weekly scalp DPC. Alopecia patients, 18 to 70 years old and DPC-suitable, served as donors. One entry per CDR3 protein, called by TCRdb with MiXCR from the RACE reads. This sample has tens of thousands of distinct CDR3 sequences, with about 8.9% found just once. CDR3 size: 12 residues. Germline lookup yields CDR1 SGHRS and CDR2 YFSETQ. Study conclusions and caveats: Versus controls, significantly more large CDR3 similarity clusters arose from expanded TCRs.

The chain is built from TRBV5-1 and TRBJ2-2; no reliable D call. This TCR was sampled from a woman aged 40 to 50 with alopecia areata. Some clones in this sample may be carry-over from other donors' samples. The material was whole blood, obtained in connection with sensitization to the hapten diphenylcyclopropenone (DPC). The CDR3: CASSPNTGELFF. DNA for the CDR3: TGTGCCAGCAGCCCGAACACCGGGGAGCTGTTTTTT.